This T cell receptor beta chain originates from a study of blood T cells in healthy people across ages. Notes on the study in general: Strong correlation linked observed beta diversity and percent naive T cells.

V lost 5 bases, J lost 11 bases, and 14 bases stayed unmatched. The CDR3 consists of 13 residues. Per germline, CDR1 SQVTM and CDR2 ANQGSEA. Healthy Caucasian individuals from Russia aged about 6 to 100 were enrolled as donors. The amount of total RNA extracted per sample was at least 6 micrograms. With respect to this clonotype: What it binds is unknown.

Together with a sample-barcoded 5' primer, a J-beta primer mix was included in a second PCR lasting roughly 7 to 11 cycles. Each cDNA was tagged by a template-switch adaptor containing 12 random nucleotides. TCRdb used MiXCR to reprocess the 5' RACE reads, holding one entry per CDR3 protein. The sample has roughly 680,000 distinct CDR3 sequences, approximately 49% seen once. The origin of this receptor is a woman aged 60 to 75 in good health. The source material was blood. The V gene is TRBV29-1, the J gene TRBJ2-5, with TRBD1 identical over 7 bases. The CDR3: CSVRDSSYNEQYF. CDR3 nucleotides: TGCAGCGTTCGGGACAGTTCTTACAATGAGCAGTACTTC. The full variable domain, its missing parts supplied by reference TRBV29-1 and TRBJ2-5, is SAVISQKPSRDICQRGTSLTIQCQVDSQVTMMFWYRQQPGQSLTLIATANQGSEATYESGFVIDKFPISRPNLTFSTLTVSNMSPEDSSIYLCSVRDSSYNEQYFGPGTRLLVL.